This TCR beta chain was sequenced in a study of blood T cell repertoires in COVID-19. Across over 20 US areas, participants ranged in age from 18 to 89 years. The CDR3 is 14 residues long. Germline V gene sequence: CDR1 LNHNV, CDR2 YYDKDF (reference sequence). V lost 0 bases to trimming and J lost 9 bases, with 9 bases between them. Only in-frame clones appear in the TCRdb table, and some are missing; sequencing was by immunoSEQ multiplex PCR. The repertoire consists of fewer than 450,000 clones, with more than 75% occurring once and the leading ten covering roughly 0.94%. The chain has TRBV15 and TRBJ1-6, with D perhaps matching TRBD1 (5 bases). The material sequenced was PBMCs or T cells enriched from blood (not recorded which). The TCR originated in a woman aged 25 to 45 who had recovered from COVID-19. The CDR3 DNA sequence: TGTGCCACCAGCAGAGACAGGGAGGGTTCACCCCTCCACTTT. This encodes CATSRDREGSPLHF.